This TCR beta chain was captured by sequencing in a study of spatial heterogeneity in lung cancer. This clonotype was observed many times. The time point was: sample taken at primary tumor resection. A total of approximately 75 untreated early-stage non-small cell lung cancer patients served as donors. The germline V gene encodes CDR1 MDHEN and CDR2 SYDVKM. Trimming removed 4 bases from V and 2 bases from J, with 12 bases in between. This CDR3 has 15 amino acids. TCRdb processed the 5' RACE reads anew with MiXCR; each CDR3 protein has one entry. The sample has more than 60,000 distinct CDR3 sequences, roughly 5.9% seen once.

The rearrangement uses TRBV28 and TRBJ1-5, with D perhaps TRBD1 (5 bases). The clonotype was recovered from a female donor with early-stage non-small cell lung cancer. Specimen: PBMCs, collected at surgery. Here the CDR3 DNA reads TGTGCCAGCAGTTCCGCCGGGGGGGGCAATCAGCCCCAGCATTTT. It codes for CASSSAGGGNQPQHF.